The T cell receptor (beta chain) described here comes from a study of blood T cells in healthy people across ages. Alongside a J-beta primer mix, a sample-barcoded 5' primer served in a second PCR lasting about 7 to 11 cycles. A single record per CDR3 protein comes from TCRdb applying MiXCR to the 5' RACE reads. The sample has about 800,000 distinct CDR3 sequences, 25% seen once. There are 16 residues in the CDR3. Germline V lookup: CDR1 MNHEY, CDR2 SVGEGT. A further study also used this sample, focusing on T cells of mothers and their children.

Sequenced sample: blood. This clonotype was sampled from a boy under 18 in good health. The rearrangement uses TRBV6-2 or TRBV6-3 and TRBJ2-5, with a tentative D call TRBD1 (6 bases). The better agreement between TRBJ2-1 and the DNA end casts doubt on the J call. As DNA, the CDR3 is TGTGCCAGCAGTTACTTGCCAGGGGTCTTGGACAATGAGCAGTTCTTC. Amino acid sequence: CASSYLPGVLDNEQFF.